The 14 T cell receptor beta chains listed next were all sequenced from one sample in a study of cytomegalovirus exposure and HLA in healthy donors. Primers for the PCR totalled 60 Vbeta and 13 Jbeta. Generated by immunoSEQ multiplex PCR, the TCRdb table keeps only in-frame clones and is missing some. This sample has fewer than 250,000 clones, with around 84% found just once. The sequenced sample consisted of PBMCs. The origin of the receptors is a woman aged 18-35 years in good health and CMV-seronegative.

The V call is TRBV5-1, the J call TRBJ2-7, with D perhaps matching TRBD1 (6 bases). CDR1 SGHRS and CDR2 YFSETQ come from the germline V gene. Trimming shortened V by 0 bases and J by 7 bases, and 26 bases separated the two germline ends. This CDR3 spans 18 amino acids. Here the CDR3 reads CASSLGRLGVQGKGEQYF. CDR3 DNA sequence: TGCGCCAGCAGCTTGGGACGTCTTGGGGTACAGGGCAAGGGGGAGCAGTACTTC.

This chain connects TRBV7-8 to TRBJ1-1; D call uncertain. Trimming took off 4 bases at V and 1 base at J, with 13 bases between the two ends. The CDR3 consists of 15 residues. Germline-derived CDR1 and CDR2 are SGHVS and FQNEAQ. This chain's CDR3 is CASSSREGANTEAFF. DNA of the CDR3: TGTGCCAGCAGCTCCCGGGAGGGTGCGAACACTGAAGCTTTCTTT.

This chain joins TRBV9 and TRBJ2-7; 10 bases map to TRBD1. Per germline, CDR1 SGDLS and CDR2 YYNGEE. The CDR3 is 16 amino acids. After removal of 0 bases from V and 4 bases from J, the junction contained 7 bases not matched to a gene. Here the CDR3 DNA reads TGTGCCAGCAGCGTAGGGGAAGTGGGACAGGGGTACGAGCAGTACTTC. Translating gives CASSVGEVGQGYEQYF. The full variable domain, rest sourced from reference TRBV9 and TRBJ2-7, is DSGVTQTPKHLITATGQRVTLRCSPRSGDLSVYWYQQSLDQGLQFLIQYYNGEERAKGNILERFSAQQFPDLHSELNLSSLELGDSALYFCASSVGEVGQGYEQYFGPGTRLTVT.

This rearrangement joins TRBV7-2 to TRBJ1-1, with D perhaps TRBD1 (6 bases). Germline V gene data show CDR1 as SGHTA and CDR2 as FQGNSA. The ends were cut back, 3 bases at V and 3 bases at J, with 17 bases in the middle. The CDR3 is 16 amino acids. For the CDR3, the DNA is TGTGCCAGCAGCTTGGCCGGGACAAGGGGGTACACTGAAGCTTTCTTT. It codes for CASSLAGTRGYTEAFF.

CDR3 amino acids: CASGPGDSNQPQHF. The CDR3 nucleotides read TGTGCCAGCGGGCCGGGAGATAGCAATCAGCCCCAGCATTTT. The chain has TRBV6-5 and TRBJ1-5; D unclear. This CDR3 comprises 14 residues. The V and J ends lost 8 bases and 0 bases respectively, with 11 bases between them. Germline CDR1 MNHEY, CDR2 SVGAGI.

The chain uses TRBV6-5 and TRBJ2-7; the match to TRBD1 covers 11 bases. V lost 2 bases and J lost 6; bases outside the gene matches: 9. Germline CDR1 MNHEY, CDR2 SVGAGI. The CDR3 sequence is 16 residues long. CDR3 amino acids: CASSYAGQGARVEQYF. In DNA form, the CDR3 reads TGTGCCAGCAGTTACGCCGGACAGGGGGCGCGAGTCGAGCAGTACTTC.

The chain combines TRBV4-2 with TRBJ2-1; the match to TRBD1 covers 8 bases. V shed 4 bases and J 7 bases; nucleotides not matched to a gene: 6. CDR3 length: 14 amino acids. The germline CDR1 and CDR2 sequences are LGHNA and YNFKEQ. The CDR3 bases are TGTGCCAGCAGCCCTTCCAGACAGGGGAATGAGCAGTTCTTC. Translated: CASSPSRQGNEQFF.

The V gene is TRBV6-5, the J gene TRBJ2-5; no definite D call. Per the germline V gene, CDR1 is MNHEY and CDR2 is SVGAGI. V was trimmed by 2 bases and J by 2 bases, leaving 6 bases between them. The CDR3 has 13 residues. Written as DNA, the CDR3 is TGTGCCAGCAGTTACAACAGTCAAGAGACCCAGTACTTC. Protein: CASSYNSQETQYF.

In this sample, this clone turned up once. This sequence joins TRBV30 and TRBJ2-1, with 12 nucleotides matching TRBD2. CDR3 length equals 14 residues. Germline assignment: CDR1 GTSNPN and CDR2 SVGIG (reference sequence). Trimming took 3 bases from V and 9 from J; bases not matched to a gene: 6. The CDR3: CAWRTSGGSGEQFF. CDR3 bases: TGTGCCTGGAGGACTAGCGGGGGATCGGGTGAGCAGTTCTTC.

The V and J genes are TRBV7-2 and TRBJ1-1; maybe TRBD1 (5 bases). V shed 1 base and J shed 0 bases, with 12 bases lying between them. The CDR3 consists of 16 residues. Germline CDR1 and CDR2: SGHTA and FQGNSA. CDR3 DNA: TGTGCCAGCAGCTTAGTTTATGGGGGGATGAACACTGAAGCTTTCTTT. Residues: CASSLVYGGMNTEAFF. Full variable domain (rest looked up from reference TRBV7-2 and TRBJ1-1): GAGVSQSPSNKVTEKGKDVELRCDPISGHTALYWYRQSLGQGLEFLIYFQGNSAPDKSGLPSDRFSAERTGGSVSTLTIQRTQQEDSAVYLCASSLVYGGMNTEAFFGQGTRLTVV.

The V and J genes are TRBV5-4 and TRBJ2-4; TRBD2 might be the D (6 bases). V dropped 4 bases and J dropped 0 bases, with 14 bases sitting between them. This CDR3 region has 16 residues. CDR1 and CDR2 (germline): SGHNT, YYREEE (reference sequence). In nucleotides, the CDR3 is TGTGCCAGCAGCACCGGACGGGAGCTAGCCAAAAACATTCAGTACTTC. Encoded protein: CASSTGRELAKNIQYF.

The chain joins TRBV6-5 to TRBJ1-5; the D is unclear. V lost 6 bases and J 4 bases, leaving 7 bases between the germline ends. The CDR3 length is 12 residues. Per the germline V gene, CDR1 is MNHEY and CDR2 is SVGAGI. CDR3 loop: CASSTANQPQHF. CDR3 DNA: TGTGCCAGCAGCACAGCAAATCAGCCCCAGCATTTT.

The V gene is TRBV10-2, the J gene TRBJ2-4; 8 positions agree with TRBD2. CDR3 length: 13 amino acids. V trimming: 10 bases; J trimming: 5 bases; junction bases outside the gene matches: 7. CDR1 and CDR2 (germline): WSHSY, SAAADI. In nucleotides, the CDR3 is TGCGCCACCCGGGGGGGGCCCCAAAACATTCAGTACTTC. It encodes CATRGGPQNIQYF.

The chain is built from TRBV7-2 and TRBJ1-5; D uncertain. V gave up 5 bases and J gave up 4 bases, with 9 bases separating them. Germline-derived CDR1 and CDR2 are SGHTA and FQGNSA. This CDR3 has 13 amino acids. The CDR3 sequence: CASSQAMNQPQHF. CDR3 nucleotide sequence: TGTGCCAGCAGCCAGGCCATGAATCAGCCCCAGCATTTT. Variable domain in full (rest from reference TRBV7-2 and TRBJ1-5): GAGVSQSPSNKVTEKGKDVELRCDPISGHTALYWYRQSLGQGLEFLIYFQGNSAPDKSGLPSDRFSAERTGGSVSTLTIQRTQQEDSAVYLCASSQAMNQPQHFGDGTRLSIL.